What follows are 13 T cell receptor beta chains derived from one specimen sequenced in a study of regulatory T cells in long-lasting Graves disease. Time point given: persistent/refractory GD, antithyroid drugs over 5 years with positive TRAb. Scientists built the TCR library using RNA that was extracted from PBMCs. Assembly of TCR beta libraries relied on iRepertoire HTBI primers together with Arm-PCR of CDR3 regions. Using its own MiXCR run on the multiplex PCR reads, TCRdb lists one record per CDR3 protein. This sample has 600,000 to 800,000 distinct CDR3 sequences, with about 32% found just once. The starting material was peripheral blood mononuclear cells (PBMCs), obtained when the disease was refractory, from a patient treated with antithyroid drugs. These receptors were obtained from a female donor with Graves disease.

This clonotype was observed at least ten times. This rearrangement joins TRBV20-1 to TRBJ2-5; D is ambiguous. In germline, CDR1 is DFQATT, CDR2 SNEGSKA (reference sequence). The CDR3 totals 11 residues. The V and J ends lost 3 bases and 5 bases respectively, with 7 bases between them. CDR3 in amino acids: CSARGLETQYF. The CDR3, as DNA: TGCAGTGCTAGGGGTTTGGAGACCCAGTACTTC.

This clonotype was observed at least ten times. This chain links TRBV6-5 with TRBJ1-2; weak D call: TRBD1 (6 bases). CDR1 MNHEY and CDR2 SVGAGI come from the germline V gene. The CDR3 loop spans 14 amino acids. Trimming shortened V by 0 bases and J by 8 bases, and 13 bases separated the two germline ends. The CDR3 DNA reads TGTGCCAGCAGTTACTCCACGACAGGTGGGGGCTACACCTTC. Protein: CASSYSTTGGGYTF.

This clonotype was seen just once. An end of the junction differs from the germline gene, which may be a read error. The chain carries TRBV12-3 or TRBV12-4 and TRBJ1-5; D might be TRBD1 (6 bases). This CDR3 has 15 amino acids. The CDR3 loop is CTSRSRGRANQPQHF. The DNA of the CDR3 is TGTACCAGCAGGAGCCGGGGGCGGGCCAATCAGCCCCAGCATTTT.

The gene calls are TRBV7-9 and TRBJ2-7; D is perhaps TRBD1 (6 bases). The CDR3 sequence is 14 residues long. The V gene lost 3 bases and the J gene lost 5 bases, with 14 bases spanning the gap. Germline CDR1 and CDR2: SEHNR and FQNEAQ (reference sequence). CDR3 bases: TGTGCCAGCAGCTTCTTACAGGGTTCTGACGAGCAGTACTTC. It encodes CASSFLQGSDEQYF.

The chain couples TRBV27 to TRBJ1-5; 8 nucleotides line up with TRBD1. From germline, CDR1 is MNHEY and CDR2 SMNVEV (reference sequence). This CDR3 is 17 amino acids long. V dropped 5 bases and J dropped 3; count of bases not matched to a gene: 12. The DNA for the CDR3 is TGTGCCAGCAGTACACAGGGGCAGGGGGCTATCAATCAGCCCCAGCATTTT. Its translation is CASSTQGQGAINQPQHF.

The chain combines TRBV19 with TRBJ1-5; perhaps TRBD1 as D (5 bases). The CDR3 totals 13 residues. Between the trimmed V and J ends, which lost 5 bases and 5 bases, there was a span of 10 bases. Germline CDR1 reads LNHDA; CDR2 reads SQIVND (reference sequence). This chain's CDR3 is CASSWGWDQPQHF. CDR3 coding DNA: TGTGCCAGTAGTTGGGGGTGGGATCAGCCCCAGCATTTT.

The chain is built from TRBV7-3 and TRBJ1-1, with D uncertain. Germline V gene data show CDR1 as SGHTA and CDR2 as FQGTGA. V was shortened by 1 base and J by 5 bases, with 14 bases between the two germline ends. The CDR3 is 15 residues long. CDR3 sequence: CASSLNGRGGTEAFF. CDR3 in DNA: TGTGCCAGCAGCTTAAACGGCAGAGGAGGAACTGAAGCTTTCTTT.

V gene TRBV5-4 combines with J gene TRBJ2-7, with 12 bases identical to TRBD2. J was trimmed by 0 bases and V by 4 bases; bases with no gene match: 8. Looked up from germline, CDR1 is SGHNT and CDR2 is YYREEE (reference sequence). The length of the CDR3 is 17 residues. The CDR3 sequence: CASSRGLAGTSSYEQYF. In nucleotides, the CDR3 is TGTGCCAGCAGCCGGGGACTAGCGGGTACTTCCTCCTACGAGCAGTACTTC.

The chain couples TRBV18 to TRBJ2-7, with TRBD1 as a possible D gene (6 bases). CDR3 length: 14 amino acids. Germline V lookup: CDR1 KGHSH, CDR2 LQKENI. The V end was cut by 6 bases, the J end by 1 base, with 13 bases between. The chain's CDR3 is CASSPRQDSYEQYF. DNA of the CDR3: TGTGCCAGCTCTCCTCGACAGGATTCCTACGAGCAGTACTTC. Variable domain in full (rest from reference TRBV18 and TRBJ2-7): NAGVMQNPRHLVRRRGQEARLRCSPMKGHSHVYWYRQLPEEGLKFMVYLQKENIIDESGMPKERFSAEFPKEGPSILRIQQVVRGDSAAYFCASSPRQDSYEQYFGPGTRLTVT.

The V call is TRBV29-1, the J call TRBJ1-5, with 7 positions matching TRBD1. The germline V gene encodes CDR1 SQVTM and CDR2 ANQGSEA. V trimming: 7 bases; J trimming: 8 bases; junction bases outside the gene matches: 11. The CDR3 is 13 residues long. Written as DNA, the CDR3 is TGCAGCGCCGCGACAGGGCCTACGGAGCCCCAGCATTTT. It yields the protein CSAATGPTEPQHF.

The V and J genes are TRBV3-1 and TRBJ2-7; 8 bases line up with TRBD1. The CDR3 loop spans 18 amino acids. Trimming removed 1 base from V and 1 base from J; junction bases left unmatched: 12. From germline, CDR1 is LGHDT and CDR2 YNNKEL (reference sequence). CDR3 amino acids: CASSQGLTGAARSYEQYF. For the CDR3, the DNA is TGTGCCAGCAGCCAAGGTCTGACAGGGGCCGCAAGATCCTACGAGCAGTACTTC.

This sequence joins TRBV2 and TRBJ1-1; D is uncertain. V shed 7 bases and J shed 3 bases, with 15 bases lying between them. The CDR3 runs to 14 residues. Germline loops: CDR1 SNHLY, CDR2 FYNNEI. The CDR3 sequence is CASINGDSYTEAFF. In nucleotides, the CDR3 is TGTGCCAGCATAAACGGTGATTCGTACACTGAAGCTTTCTTT.

A note on this clonotype: A junction boundary mismatches the germline segment, possibly from a read error. V gene TRBV2 combines with J gene TRBJ2-5, with 9 bases fitting TRBD1. Germline V lookup: CDR1 SNHLY, CDR2 FYNNEI. There are 13 residues in the CDR3. CDR3 DNA: TGTGTCAGCAGGGGGACAGGGATTACGACCCAGTACTTC. It is translated as CVSRGTGITTQYF.